Following are 10 T cell receptor beta chains from one sample sequenced in a study of human T cells and chemical hapten exposure. The authors' total RNA extraction used unfractionated whole blood. Each CDR3 protein gets one entry after TCRdb re-called the 5' RACE reads with MiXCR. This sample has 110,000 to 150,000 distinct CDR3 sequences; around 4% occur once, and the top ten carry 1.3% to 1.5%. Source of these receptors: a female donor in good health.

This clonotype was picked up many times. One junction end does not reproduce the germline sequence, and a read error may be involved. V is TRBV27 and J is TRBJ1-1; D perhaps matches TRBD1 (6 bases). CDR1 is MNHEY, CDR2 SMNVEV, per germline (reference sequence). The CDR3 is 12 residues long. DNA of the CDR3: TGCACCAGCCCAGGGGAGACCGCTGAAGCTTTCTTT. It specifies CTSPGETAEAFF.

This clonotype was recorded many times. The V call is TRBV12-3 or TRBV12-4, the J call TRBJ2-7, with 7 nucleotides matching TRBD1. J was trimmed by 4 bases and V by 5 bases; bases with no gene match: 14. The CDR3 is made up of 16 amino acids. The CDR3 protein is CASSATPGQRYYEQYF. The CDR3, as DNA: TGTGCCAGCAGTGCAACCCCGGGACAGCGGTATTACGAGCAGTACTTC.

This clonotype was counted many times. The CDR3 loop reads CASSPTYSDTQYF. In DNA form, the CDR3 reads TGTGCCAGCAGCCCCACTTATTCAGATACGCAGTATTTT. The chain combines TRBV7-2 with TRBJ2-3; D not certain. V lost 5 bases, J lost 4 bases, and 10 bases lay in between. Germline lookup yields CDR1 SGHTA and CDR2 FQGNSA. This CDR3 contains 13 residues.

CDR3 sequence: CASSQRGHEQYF. CDR3 DNA sequence: TGTGCCAGCAGCCAGCGGGGCCACGAGCAGTACTTC. The chain employs TRBV7-9 and TRBJ2-7; 7 bases are a match to TRBD2. The CDR3 is 12 amino acids. Germline values: CDR1 SEHNR, CDR2 FQNEAQ (reference sequence). J was trimmed by 5 bases and V by 5 bases; bases with no gene match: 3.

The sample holds many counts of this clonotype. V and J are TRBV2 and TRBJ1-1; D uncertain. CDR1 SNHLY and CDR2 FYNNEI come from the germline V gene. With 6 bases removed from V and 8 bases from J, the gap between germline ends came to 7 bases. The CDR3 sequence is 10 residues long. The CDR3 sequence: CASRREEAFF. The CDR3 region has the DNA TGTGCCAGCAGACGCGAGGAAGCTTTCTTT.

This clonotype showed up many times. The rearrangement uses TRBV9 and TRBJ1-6; D unresolved. The germline gives CDR1 SGDLS, CDR2 YYNGEE. This CDR3 contains 16 residues. Trimming left V 3 bases short and J 1 base short, with 11 bases between. The CDR3 spells CASSAKGWSYNSPLHF. As DNA, the CDR3 is TGTGCCAGCAGCGCCAAAGGGTGGTCCTATAATTCACCCCTCCACTTT.

In its sample, this clonotype was seen many times. The chain carries TRBV28 and TRBJ2-1, with unresolved D. Germline lookup yields CDR1 MDHEN and CDR2 SYDVKM. V lost 3 bases and J lost 4, with 19 bases in between. The CDR3 is 17 amino acids. CDR3 bases: TGTGCCAGCAGTTTTAACCTCGCGCAGGAAATTTACAATGAGCAGTTCTTC. Its protein is CASSFNLAQEIYNEQFF.

This clonotype was counted at least ten times. J is TRBJ2-1 and V is TRBV7-9, with a possible D match to TRBD2 (5 bases). Trimming left V 3 bases short and J 8 bases short, with 8 bases between. CDR1 is SEHNR and CDR2 is FQNEAQ in the germline V gene (reference sequence). The CDR3 sequence is 12 residues long. For the CDR3, the DNA is TGTGCCAGCAGCTTGACGGAGGATGAGCAGTTCTTC. As protein: CASSLTEDEQFF.

This clonotype was counted ten times or more. In nucleotides, the CDR3 is TGTGCCAGCAGTTCTCACGACAGGGGAATTGAAGCTTTCTTT. Protein: CASSSHDRGIEAFF. The chain has TRBV6-5 and TRBJ1-1; 8 nucleotides agree with TRBD1. The CDR3 is 14 residues long. With V trimmed by 4 bases and J by 7 bases, 8 bases remained unmatched. Germline CDR1 MNHEY, CDR2 SVGAGI.

There are many counts of this clonotype. The rearrangement uses TRBV11-2 and TRBJ2-1, with TRBD2 matching 16 bases. Germline lookup yields CDR1 SGHAT and CDR2 FQNNGV. The CDR3 is 16 residues long. J was trimmed by 9 bases and V by 4 bases; bases with no gene match: 6. In DNA, the CDR3 is TGTGCCAGCAGCTCCCCGGGACTAGCGGGGGGGCGTGAGCAGTTCTTC. It is translated as CASSSPGLAGGREQFF.